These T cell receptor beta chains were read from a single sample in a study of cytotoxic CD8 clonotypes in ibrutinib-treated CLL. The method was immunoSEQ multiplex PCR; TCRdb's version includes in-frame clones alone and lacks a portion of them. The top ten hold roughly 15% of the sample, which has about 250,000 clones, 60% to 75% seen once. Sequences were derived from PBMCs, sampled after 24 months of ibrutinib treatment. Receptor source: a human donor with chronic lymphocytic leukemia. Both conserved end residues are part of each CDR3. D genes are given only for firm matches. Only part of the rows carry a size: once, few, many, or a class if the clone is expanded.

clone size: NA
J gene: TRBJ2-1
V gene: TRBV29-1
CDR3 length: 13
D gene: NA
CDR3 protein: CSVHLRDYNEQFF
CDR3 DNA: TGCAGCGTTCATCTCCGGGACTACAATGAGCAGTTCTTC

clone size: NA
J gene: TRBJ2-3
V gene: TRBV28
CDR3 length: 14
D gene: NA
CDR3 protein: CASSVDRSTDTQYF
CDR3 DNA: TGTGCCAGCAGCGTCGACAGAAGCACAGATACGCAGTATTTT

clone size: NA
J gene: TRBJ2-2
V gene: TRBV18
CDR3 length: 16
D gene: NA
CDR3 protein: CASSQGTGEFSGELFF
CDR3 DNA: TGTGCCAGCTCCCAGGGAACGGGAGAGTTTTCCGGGGAGCTGTTTTTT

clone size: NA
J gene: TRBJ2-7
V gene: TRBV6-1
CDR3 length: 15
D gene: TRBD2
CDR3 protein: CASRGTSGRAYEQYF
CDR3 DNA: TGTGCCAGCAGAGGGACTAGCGGGAGGGCTTACGAGCAGTACTTC

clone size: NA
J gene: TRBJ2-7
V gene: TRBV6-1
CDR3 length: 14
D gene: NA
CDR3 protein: CASAQVGRTYEQYF
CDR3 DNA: TGTGCCAGTGCGCAAGTCGGTCGTACCTACGAGCAGTACTTC

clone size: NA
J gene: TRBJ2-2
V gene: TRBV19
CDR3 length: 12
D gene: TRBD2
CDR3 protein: CASSGDYGELFF
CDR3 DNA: TGTGCCAGTAGTGGGGACTACGGGGAGCTGTTTTTT

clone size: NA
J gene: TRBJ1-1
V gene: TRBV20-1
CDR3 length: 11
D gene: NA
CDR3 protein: CSAKIVPEAFF
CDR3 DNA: TGCAGTGCCAAGATAGTTCCTGAAGCTTTCTTT

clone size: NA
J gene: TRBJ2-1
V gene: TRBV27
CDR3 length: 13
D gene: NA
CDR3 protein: CASSFPFNDEQFF
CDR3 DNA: TGTGCCAGCAGTTTCCCATTTAACGATGAGCAGTTCTTC

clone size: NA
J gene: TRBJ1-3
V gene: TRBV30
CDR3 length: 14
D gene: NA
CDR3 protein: CAWIGDMAGNTIYF
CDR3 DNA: TGTGCCTGGATAGGGGACATGGCTGGAAACACCATATATTTT

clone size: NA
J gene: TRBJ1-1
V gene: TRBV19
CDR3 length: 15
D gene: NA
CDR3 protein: CASSIYHRENTEAFF
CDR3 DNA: TGTGCCAGTAGTATCTACCACAGGGAGAACACTGAAGCTTTCTTT

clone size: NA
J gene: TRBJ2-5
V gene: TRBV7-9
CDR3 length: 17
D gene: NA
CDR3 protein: CASSSVQGEGFGETQYF
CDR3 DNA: TGTGCCAGCAGCTCGGTGCAGGGGGAGGGCTTTGGTGAGACCCAGTACTTC

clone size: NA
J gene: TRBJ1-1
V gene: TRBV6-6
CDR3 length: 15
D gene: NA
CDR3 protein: CASSYSVLMNTEAFF
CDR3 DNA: TGTGCCAGCAGTTACTCAGTATTAATGAACACTGAAGCTTTCTTT

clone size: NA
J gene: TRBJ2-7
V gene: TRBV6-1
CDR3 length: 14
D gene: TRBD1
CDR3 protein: CASSDLRTGREQYF
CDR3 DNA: TGTGCCAGCAGTGATTTGCGGACAGGCAGAGAGCAGTACTTC

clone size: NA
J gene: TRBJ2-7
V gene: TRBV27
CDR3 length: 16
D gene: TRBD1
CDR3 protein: CASSLSPGQGAYEQYF
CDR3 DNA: TGTGCCAGCAGTTTATCACCGGGACAGGGGGCGTACGAGCAGTACTTC

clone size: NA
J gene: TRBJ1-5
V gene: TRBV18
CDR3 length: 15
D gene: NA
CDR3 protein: CASSPQQGSDQPQHF
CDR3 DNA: TGTGCCAGCTCACCCCAGCAGGGTTCGGATCAGCCCCAGCATTTT

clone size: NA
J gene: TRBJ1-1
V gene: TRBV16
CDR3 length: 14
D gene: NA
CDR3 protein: CASSPSTGNTEAFF
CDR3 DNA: TGTGCCAGCAGCCCTTCGACGGGGAACACTGAAGCTTTCTTT

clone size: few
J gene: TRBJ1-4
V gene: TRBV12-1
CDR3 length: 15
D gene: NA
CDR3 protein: CASTESGTPVEKLFF
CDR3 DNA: TGTGCCAGCACCGAATCCGGGACCCCAGTCGAAAAACTGTTTTTT

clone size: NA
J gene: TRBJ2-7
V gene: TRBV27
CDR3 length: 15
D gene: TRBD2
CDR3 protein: CASSLSPSGRYEQYF
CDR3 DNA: TGTGCCAGCAGTTTATCGCCTAGCGGGAGATACGAGCAGTACTTC

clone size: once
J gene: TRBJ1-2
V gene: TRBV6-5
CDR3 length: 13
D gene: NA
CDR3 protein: CASSPFSAGGYTF
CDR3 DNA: TGTGCCAGCAGTCCATTCTCGGCTGGGGGCTACACCTTC

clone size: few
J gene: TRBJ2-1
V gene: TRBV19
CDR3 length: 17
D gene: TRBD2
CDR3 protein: CASSRLRDSGRINEQFF
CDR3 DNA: TGTGCCAGTAGTAGACTCCGTGATAGCGGGAGGATCAATGAGCAGTTCTTC

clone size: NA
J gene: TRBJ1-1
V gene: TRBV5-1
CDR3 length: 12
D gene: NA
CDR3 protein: CASSNSDTEAFF
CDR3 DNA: TGCGCCAGCAGCAATTCCGACACTGAAGCTTTCTTT

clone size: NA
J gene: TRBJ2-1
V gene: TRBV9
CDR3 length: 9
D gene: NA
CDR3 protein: CASSTTQFF
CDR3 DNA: TGTGCCAGCAGCACCACCCAGTTCTTC